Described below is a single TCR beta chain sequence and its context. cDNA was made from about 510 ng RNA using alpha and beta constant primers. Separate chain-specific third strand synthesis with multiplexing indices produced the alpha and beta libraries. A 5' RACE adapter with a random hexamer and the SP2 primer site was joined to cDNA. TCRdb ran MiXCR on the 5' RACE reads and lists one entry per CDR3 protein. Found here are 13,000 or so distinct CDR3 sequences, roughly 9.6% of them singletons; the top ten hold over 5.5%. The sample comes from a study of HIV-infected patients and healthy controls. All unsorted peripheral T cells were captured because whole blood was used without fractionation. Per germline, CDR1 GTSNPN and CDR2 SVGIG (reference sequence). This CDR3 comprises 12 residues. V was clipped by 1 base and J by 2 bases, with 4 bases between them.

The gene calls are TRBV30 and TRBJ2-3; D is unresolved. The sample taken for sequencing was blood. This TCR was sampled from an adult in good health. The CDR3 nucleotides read TGTGCCTGGAGTGACAACACAGATACGCAGTATTTT. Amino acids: CAWSDNTDTQYF. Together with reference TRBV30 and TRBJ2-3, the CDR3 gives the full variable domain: SQTIHQWPATLVQPVGSPLSLECTVEGTSNPNLYWYRQAAGRGLQLLFYSVGIGQISSEVPQNLSASRPQDRQFILSSKKLLLSDSGFYLCAWSDNTDTQYFGPGTRLTVL.